This T cell receptor (beta chain) was recovered during a study of blood T cell repertoires in COVID-19. This CDR3 comprises 17 residues. V dropped 5 bases and J dropped 4 bases, with 21 bases sitting between them. Germline V gives CDR1 MDHEN, CDR2 SYDVKM. The protocol was immunoSEQ multiplex PCR, while the TCRdb copy is restricted to in-frame clones and leaves out a portion. This table has more than 110,000 clones, around 83% appearing once. V usage is TRBV28 and J usage is TRBJ2-1; weak D call: TRBD2 (6 bases). The clonotype was recovered from an elderly woman with acute or convalescent COVID-19. Material: peripheral blood. This CDR3 reads CASSVASAGKSYNEQFF. In DNA form, the CDR3 reads TGTGCCAGCAGTGTAGCTTCGGCGGGAAAGTCTTACAATGAGCAGTTCTTC.